This T cell receptor (beta chain) was sequenced for a study of CD8 T cells in ankylosing spondylitis. Study-wide results and caveats: Both synovial fluid and blood in reactive arthritis had previously been reported to carry some motif variants.

On this clonotype itself: Its antigen is not known.

TCRdb analysed the 5' RACE reads with MiXCR anew, one entry per CDR3 protein. This sample carries approximately 220,000 distinct CDR3 sequences, roughly 24% of them seen once, and the ten largest clones take less than 8.5%. The receptor comes from a male donor with ankylosing spondylitis or in good health (not recorded which). Source material: blood, either unsorted or a sorted T cell fraction (not recorded which).

The CDR3 DNA follows: TGTGCCAGCAGCTTGGAGGGCCTGAACTACGAGCAGTACTTC. Protein product: CASSLEGLNYEQYF. This chain uses TRBV7-2 with TRBJ2-7, with a tentative D call TRBD2 (6 bases). V lost 3 bases and J 3 bases, leaving 12 bases between the germline ends. CDR3 length: 14 residues. Germline assignment: CDR1 SGHTA and CDR2 FQGNSA.